A selection of T cell receptor beta chains follows, all from one sample in a study of vaccination and CD4 T cells after COVID-19. TCRdb reprocessed the PCR reads via MiXCR and lists one record per CDR3 protein. The sample consists of some 13,000 distinct CDR3 sequences, around 40% of them appearing once. Which antigens these TCRs recognize remains unknown. The specimen was CD4+ T cells from blood, cultured in vitro. Receptors originate from a human donor who had recovered from COVID-19. Both conserved end residues are part of each CDR3. A D gene is named only where the DNA matches it firmly. The size of a clone is reported for some rows only, either as once, few or many, or as a class for expanded clones.

15	TRBD1	TRBV2	TRBJ2-3	-	TGTGCCAGCAGTTCGGGACAGCTGAATACGGATACGCAGTATTTT	CASSSGQLNTDTQYF
14	TRBD2	TRBV5-6	TRBJ2-5	-	TGTGCCAGCAGCGGGGGGGGGTACCAAGAGACCCAGTACTTC	CASSGGGYQETQYF
16	TRBD2	TRBV5-1	TRBJ2-5	-	TGCGCCAGCAGCTGGGGACTAGCGGGGGGGCGCGAGACCCAGTACTTC	CASSWGLAGGRETQYF
16	TRBD1	TRBV6-5	TRBJ1-1	few	TGTGCCAGCAGTTCCAACCAGGGGGGCCAGAACACTGAAGCTTTCTTT	CASSSNQGGQNTEAFF
15	-	TRBV29-1	TRBJ1-1	-	TGCAGCGTTGAAAATTGGTACGGTGGGAACACTGAAGCTTTCTTT	CSVENWYGGNTEAFF
16	-	TRBV18	TRBJ1-2	-	TGTGCCAGCTCACCAGCTTACGGGACGGGGAACTATGGCTACACCTTC	CASSPAYGTGNYGYTF
13	-	TRBV2	TRBJ1-2	few	TGTGCCAGCCACACCGACATAACTTATGGCTACACCTTC	CASHTDITYGYTF
15	TRBD1	TRBV19	TRBJ1-5	few	TGTGCCAGTAGTACGGACAGGGTGTGGAATCAGCCCCAGCATTTT	CASSTDRVWNQPQHF
14	TRBD2	TRBV30	TRBJ2-1	-	TGTGCCTGGAACGGAGGACTAGCCACTAATGAGCAGTTCTTC	CAWNGGLATNEQFF
18	TRBD2	TRBV20-1	TRBJ2-1	-	TGCAGTGCTAGAACGGGGACTAGCGGGCCTACCTTTTACAATGAGCAGTTCTTC	CSARTGTSGPTFYNEQFF
14	TRBD2	TRBV7-6	TRBJ2-5	-	TGTGCCAGCAGCGTTACTAGCGGGGGGCCGACCCAGTACTTC	CASSVTSGGPTQYF
15	-	TRBV5-1	TRBJ2-4	few	TGCGCCAGCAGCGCCACAGGGTTCGCCAAAAACATTCAGTACTTC	CASSATGFAKNIQYF
17	TRBD2	TRBV30	TRBJ2-2	-	TGTGCCTGGAGTGGGGCTAGCGGGGGGTTTAGTACCGGGGAGCTGTTTTTT	CAWSGASGGFSTGELFF
14	-	TRBV20-1	TRBJ1-4	-	TGCAGTGCTAGAGATGCGGATTCACTCGAAAAACTGTTTTTT	CSARDADSLEKLFF
15	-	TRBV18	TRBJ2-5	-	TGTGCCAGCTCCCTGGGGCTGTCTGGTTTAGAGACCCAGTACTTC	CASSLGLSGLETQYF
14	-	TRBV7-7	TRBJ2-5	-	TGTGCCAGCAGCGCGGGACTGCCGGGGGAGACCCAGTACTTC	CASSAGLPGETQYF
15	TRBD1	TRBV27	TRBJ2-7	-	TGTGCCAGCAGTGCCTGGACAGGGAGGCAGAACGAGCAGTGCTTC	CASSAWTGRQNEQCF
17	TRBD2	TRBV7-2	TRBJ2-3	few	TGTGCCAGCAGCTTAGTGTCTAGCGGGGGGGAGAGGGATACGCAGTATTTT	CASSLVSSGGERDTQYF
15	-	TRBV7-9	TRBJ2-3	-	TGTGCCAGCAGCTTAGAGGGACGGCTCACAGATACGCAGTATTTT	CASSLEGRLTDTQYF
16	-	TRBV12-3/TRBV12-4	TRBJ1-1	-	TGTGCCAGCAGTTTATCAGGCTGGGGACGGGGCGCTGAAGCTTTCTTT	CASSLSGWGRGAEAFF
17	TRBD2	TRBV4-3	TRBJ2-3	-	TGCGCCAGCAGCCAAGATCCTACTAGCGGGGTTACAGATACGCAGTATTTT	CASSQDPTSGVTDTQYF
15	TRBD2	TRBV4-1	TRBJ2-7	few	TGCGCCAGCAGCCGGTCACTAGCGGGGGGCGACGAGCAGTACTTC	CASSRSLAGGDEQYF
18	TRBD1	TRBV5-1	TRBJ1-1	-	TGCGCCAGCAGCTTGGGCCAGGGGGCCCTATGGGAGAACACTGAAGCTTTCTTT	CASSLGQGALWENTEAFF
16	TRBD2	TRBV6-1	TRBJ2-5	few	TGTGCCAGCAGTGAATGGGGCGGGGGGGGCCAAGAGACCCAGTACTTC	CASSEWGGGGQETQYF
13	-	TRBV7-9	TRBJ1-5	few	TGTGCCAGCAGCTTAGAAGGTAAACAGCCCCAGCATTTT	CASSLEGKQPQHF
13	-	TRBV7-7	TRBJ2-5	-	TGTGCCAGCAGCCCCCGGAATGGGGAGACCCAGTACTTC	CASSPRNGETQYF
14	TRBD1	TRBV2	TRBJ2-7	few	TGTGCCAGCAGTGGACAGGGGGCGTACGACGAGCAGTACTTC	CASSGQGAYDEQYF
14	-	TRBV20-1	TRBJ1-4	-	TGCAGTGCCAGGCCGGACAGACCGAATGAAAAACTGTTTTTT	CSARPDRPNEKLFF
13	-	TRBV18	TRBJ1-1	few	TGTGCCAGCTCACAGGCCGCGGGAACTGAAGCTTTCTTT	CASSQAAGTEAFF
13	-	TRBV7-9	TRBJ1-2	few	TGTGCCAGCAGCTCCCAAGGTCGGTATGGCTACACCTTC	CASSSQGRYGYTF
15	TRBD1	TRBV20-1	TRBJ2-7	-	TGCAGTGCTCCCCGAGGGGACAGGGTGATAGACGAGCAGTACTTC	CSAPRGDRVIDEQYF
13	TRBD2	TRBV12-5	TRBJ2-1	-	TGTGCTAGTGGTTTGGCGGGGGGGCATGAGCAGTTCTTC	CASGLAGGHEQFF